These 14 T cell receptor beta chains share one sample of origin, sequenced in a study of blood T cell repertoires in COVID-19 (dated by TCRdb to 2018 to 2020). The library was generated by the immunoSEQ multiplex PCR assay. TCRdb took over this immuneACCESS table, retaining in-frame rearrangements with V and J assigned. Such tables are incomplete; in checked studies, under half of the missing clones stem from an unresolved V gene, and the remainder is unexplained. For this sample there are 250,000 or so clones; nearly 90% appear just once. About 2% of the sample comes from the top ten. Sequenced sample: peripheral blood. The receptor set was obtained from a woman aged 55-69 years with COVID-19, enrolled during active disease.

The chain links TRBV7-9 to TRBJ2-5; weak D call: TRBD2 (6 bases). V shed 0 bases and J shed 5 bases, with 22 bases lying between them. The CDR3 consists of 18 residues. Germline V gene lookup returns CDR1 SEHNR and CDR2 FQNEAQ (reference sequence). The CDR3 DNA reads TGTGCCAGCAGCTTAGCGTTTACCCAACTAGCTAGCTCGGAGACCCAGTACTTC. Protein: CASSLAFTQLASSETQYF.

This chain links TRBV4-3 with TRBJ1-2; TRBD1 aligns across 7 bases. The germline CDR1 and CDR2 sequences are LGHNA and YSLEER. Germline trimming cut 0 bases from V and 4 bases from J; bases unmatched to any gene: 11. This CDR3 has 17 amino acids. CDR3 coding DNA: TGCGCCAGCAGCCAAGAATTTGCCCGACAGGGCTCCTATGGCTACACCTTC. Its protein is CASSQEFARQGSYGYTF.

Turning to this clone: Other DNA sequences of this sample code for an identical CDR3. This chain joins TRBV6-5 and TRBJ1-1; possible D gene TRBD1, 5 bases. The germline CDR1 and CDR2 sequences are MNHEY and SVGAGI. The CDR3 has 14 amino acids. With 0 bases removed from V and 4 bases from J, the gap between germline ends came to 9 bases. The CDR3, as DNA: TGTGCCAGCAGTTACTCCGGGGGAAGCACTGAAGCTTTCTTT. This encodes CASSYSGGSTEAFF.

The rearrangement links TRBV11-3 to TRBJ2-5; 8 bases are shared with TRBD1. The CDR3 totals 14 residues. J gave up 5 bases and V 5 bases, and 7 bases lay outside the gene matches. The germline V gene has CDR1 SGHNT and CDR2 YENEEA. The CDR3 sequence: CASSQQGVWETQYF. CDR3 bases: TGTGCCAGCAGCCAACAGGGGGTCTGGGAGACCCAGTACTTC.

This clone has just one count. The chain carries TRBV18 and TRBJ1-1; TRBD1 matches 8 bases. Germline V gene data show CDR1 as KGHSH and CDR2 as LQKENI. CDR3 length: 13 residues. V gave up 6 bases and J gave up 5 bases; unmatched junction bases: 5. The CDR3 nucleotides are TGTGCCAGCTCTCCCAACAGGGGGACTGAAGCTTTCTTT. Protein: CASSPNRGTEAFF.

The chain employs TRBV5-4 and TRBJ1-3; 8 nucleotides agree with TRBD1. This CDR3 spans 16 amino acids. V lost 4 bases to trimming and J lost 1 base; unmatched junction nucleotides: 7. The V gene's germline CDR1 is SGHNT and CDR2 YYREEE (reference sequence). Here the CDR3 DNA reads TGTGCCAGCAGCGTGGACAGGGTCTCATCTGGAAACACCATATATTTT. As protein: CASSVDRVSSGNTIYF.

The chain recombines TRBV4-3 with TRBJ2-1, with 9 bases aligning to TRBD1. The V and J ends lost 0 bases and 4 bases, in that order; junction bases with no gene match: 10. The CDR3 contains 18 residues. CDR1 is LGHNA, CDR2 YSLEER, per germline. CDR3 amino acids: CASSQESGQGSLYNEQFF. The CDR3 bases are TGCGCCAGCAGCCAAGAGTCGGGACAGGGCTCACTATACAATGAGCAGTTCTTC.

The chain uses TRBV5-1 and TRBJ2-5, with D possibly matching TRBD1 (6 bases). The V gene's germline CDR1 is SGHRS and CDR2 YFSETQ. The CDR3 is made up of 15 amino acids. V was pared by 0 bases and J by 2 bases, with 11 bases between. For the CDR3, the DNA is TGCGCCAGCAGCTTGGACCCGGGACATCAAGAGACCCAGTACTTC. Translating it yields CASSLDPGHQETQYF.

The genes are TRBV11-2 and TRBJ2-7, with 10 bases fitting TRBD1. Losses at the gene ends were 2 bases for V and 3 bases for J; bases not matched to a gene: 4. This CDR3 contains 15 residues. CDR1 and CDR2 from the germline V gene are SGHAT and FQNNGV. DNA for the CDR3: TGTGCCAGCAGCTTAAGACAGGGGGCTCTCTACGAGCAGTACTTC. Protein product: CASSLRQGALYEQYF.

The CDR3 loop is CASSPTSGGGQFF. The CDR3 DNA reads TGTGCCAGTAGTCCGACTAGCGGGGGAGGGCAGTTCTTC. This chain joins TRBV19 and TRBJ2-1; 12 bases line up with TRBD2. The germline CDR1 and CDR2 sequences are LNHDA and SQIVND (reference sequence). The CDR3 totals 13 residues. Trimming at V came to 5 bases and at J to 12 bases, leaving 5 bases not matched to a gene.

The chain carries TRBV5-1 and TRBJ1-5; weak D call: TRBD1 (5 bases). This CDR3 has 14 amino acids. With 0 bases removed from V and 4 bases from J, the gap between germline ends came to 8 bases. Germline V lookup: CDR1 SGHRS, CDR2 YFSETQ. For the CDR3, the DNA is TGCGCCAGCAGCTTGGACAGGTCGAATCAGCCCCAGCATTTT. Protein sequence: CASSLDRSNQPQHF.

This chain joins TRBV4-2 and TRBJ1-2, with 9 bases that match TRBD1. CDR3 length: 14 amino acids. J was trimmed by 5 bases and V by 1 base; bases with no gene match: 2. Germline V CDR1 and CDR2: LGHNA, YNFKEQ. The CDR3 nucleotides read TGTGCCAGCAGCCAAGGGACAGGGGCGTATGGCTACACCTTC. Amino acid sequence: CASSQGTGAYGYTF.

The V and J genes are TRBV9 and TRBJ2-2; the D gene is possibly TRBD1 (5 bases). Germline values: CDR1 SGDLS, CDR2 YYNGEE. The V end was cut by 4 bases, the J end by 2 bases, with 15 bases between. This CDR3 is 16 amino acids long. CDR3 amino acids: CASSTRTRINTGELFF. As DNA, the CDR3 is TGTGCCAGCAGCACCCGGACACGCATAAACACCGGGGAGCTGTTTTTT.

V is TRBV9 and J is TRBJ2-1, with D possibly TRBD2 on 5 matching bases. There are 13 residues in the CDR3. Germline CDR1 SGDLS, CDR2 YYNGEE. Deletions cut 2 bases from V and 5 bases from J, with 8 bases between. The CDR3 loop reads CASSVGLNNEQFF. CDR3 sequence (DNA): TGTGCCAGCAGCGTCGGACTCAACAATGAGCAGTTCTTC. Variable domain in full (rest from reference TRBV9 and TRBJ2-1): DSGVTQTPKHLITATGQRVTLRCSPRSGDLSVYWYQQSLDQGLQFLIQYYNGEERAKGNILERFSAQQFPDLHSELNLSSLELGDSALYFCASSVGLNNEQFFGPGTRLTVL.